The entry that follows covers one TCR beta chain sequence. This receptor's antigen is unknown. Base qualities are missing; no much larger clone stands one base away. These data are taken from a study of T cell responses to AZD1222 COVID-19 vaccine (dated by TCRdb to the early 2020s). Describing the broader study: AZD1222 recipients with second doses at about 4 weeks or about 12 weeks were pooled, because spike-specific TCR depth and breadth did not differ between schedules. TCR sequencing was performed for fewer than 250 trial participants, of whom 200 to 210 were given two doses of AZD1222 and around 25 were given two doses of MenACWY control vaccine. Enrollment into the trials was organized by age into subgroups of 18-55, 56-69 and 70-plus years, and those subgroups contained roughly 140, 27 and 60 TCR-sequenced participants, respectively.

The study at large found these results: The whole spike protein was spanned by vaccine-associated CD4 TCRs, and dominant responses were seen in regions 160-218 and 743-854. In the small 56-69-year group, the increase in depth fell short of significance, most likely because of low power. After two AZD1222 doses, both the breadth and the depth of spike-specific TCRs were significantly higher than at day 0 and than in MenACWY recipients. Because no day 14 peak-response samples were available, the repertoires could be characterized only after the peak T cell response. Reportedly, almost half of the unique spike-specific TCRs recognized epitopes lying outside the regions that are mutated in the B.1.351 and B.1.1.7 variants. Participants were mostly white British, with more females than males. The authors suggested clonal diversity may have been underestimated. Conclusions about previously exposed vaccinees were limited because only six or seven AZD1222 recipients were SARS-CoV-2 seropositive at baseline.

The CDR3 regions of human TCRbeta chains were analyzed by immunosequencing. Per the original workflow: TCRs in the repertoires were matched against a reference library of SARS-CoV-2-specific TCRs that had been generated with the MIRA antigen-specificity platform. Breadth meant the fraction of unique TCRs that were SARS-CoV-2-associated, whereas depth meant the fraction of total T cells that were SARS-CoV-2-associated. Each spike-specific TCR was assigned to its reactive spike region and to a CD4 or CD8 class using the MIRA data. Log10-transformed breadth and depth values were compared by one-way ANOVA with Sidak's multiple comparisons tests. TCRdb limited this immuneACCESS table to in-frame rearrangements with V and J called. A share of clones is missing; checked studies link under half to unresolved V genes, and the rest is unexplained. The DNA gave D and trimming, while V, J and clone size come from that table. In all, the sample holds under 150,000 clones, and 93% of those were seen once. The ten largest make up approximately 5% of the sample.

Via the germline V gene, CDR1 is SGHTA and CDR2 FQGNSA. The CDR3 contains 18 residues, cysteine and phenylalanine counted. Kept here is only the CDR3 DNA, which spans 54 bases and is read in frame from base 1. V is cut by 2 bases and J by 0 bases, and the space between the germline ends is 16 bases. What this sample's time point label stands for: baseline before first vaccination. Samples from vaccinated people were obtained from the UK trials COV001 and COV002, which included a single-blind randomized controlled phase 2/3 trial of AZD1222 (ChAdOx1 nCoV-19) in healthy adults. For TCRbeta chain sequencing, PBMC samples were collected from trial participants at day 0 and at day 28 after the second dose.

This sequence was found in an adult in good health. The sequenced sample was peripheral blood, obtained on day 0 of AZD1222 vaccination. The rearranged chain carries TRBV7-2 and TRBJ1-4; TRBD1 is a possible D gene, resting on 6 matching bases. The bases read TGTGCCAGCAGCTTACGGGCCACTACAGGGCCAACTAATGAAAAACTGTTTTTT. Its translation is CASSLRATTGPTNEKLFF.